Presented here are 11 T cell receptor beta chains from one specimen sequenced in a study of T cell repertoires in cytomegalovirus infection (dated by TCRdb to about 2019). The treatment or condition label here, explained by the study, means: in vitro stimulation with specific CMV peptide epitopes to enrich CMV-specific T cells. Sequencing was carried out with an Illumina HiSeq 1500. TCRdb trimmed the raw reads at Q25, called clones with MiXCR and kept productive beta chains. Entries that share a CDR3 protein sequence are merged under the most common genes and DNA. In all, the sample holds approximately 730,000 distinct CDR3 sequences, and around 32% of those were seen once. The top ten constitute about 18% of the sample. Antigens of these TCRs are unknown. The starting material was cultured PBMCs, obtained from culture after CMV antigen stimulation. All receptors derive from a human donor in good health (CMV status not recorded). Some clones in this sample may be carry-over from other donors' samples.

The chain couples TRBV18 to TRBJ1-1; D is unclear. The germline CDR1 and CDR2 sequences are KGHSH and LQKENI. CDR3 size: 14 residues. Trimming took 3 bases from V and 1 from J, leaving 9 bases between them. CDR3 nucleotide sequence: TGTGCCAGCTCACCGGGCGTAGCGAACACTGAAGCTTTCTTT. It specifies CASSPGVANTEAFF.

Only a few counts were recorded for this clonotype. The chain recombines TRBV7-4 with TRBJ2-7; D may be TRBD1 (6 bases). V dropped 5 bases and J dropped 3 bases, with 17 bases sitting between them. CDR1 and CDR2 from the germline V gene are SGHVT and SQSDAQ. This CDR3 comprises 15 residues. CDR3 nucleotides: TGTGCCAGCAGCCAGGGGCCGGGGCAAGGCTACGAGCAGTACTTC. Translating gives CASSQGPGQGYEQYF.

The chain recombines TRBV7-2 with TRBJ2-2; D is ambiguous. V was cut by 2 bases and J by 6 bases, with 13 bases left in between. The CDR3 covers 15 residues. From germline, CDR1 is SGHTA and CDR2 FQGNSA. CDR3 residues: CASSLYDWVAGELFF. CDR3 coding DNA: TGTGCCAGCAGCTTATATGACTGGGTAGCCGGGGAGCTGTTTTTT.

V is TRBV12-5 and J is TRBJ2-1; 9 bases fit TRBD1. V shed 5 bases, J shed 9 bases, and the junction held 8 bases outside the gene matches. The CDR3 covers 14 residues. The germline V gene encodes CDR1 LGHNT and CDR2 FRNRAP. CDR3 nucleotide sequence: TGTGCTAGTGGTACAGGACAGGGGTACGGTGAGCAGTTCTTC. Amino acids: CASGTGQGYGEQFF.

The genes are TRBV20-1 and TRBJ2-7; 9 bases are a match to TRBD1. Trimming at V came to 6 bases and at J to 7 bases, leaving 13 bases not matched to a gene. The CDR3 totals 14 residues. Looked up from germline, CDR1 is DFQATT and CDR2 is SNEGSKA (reference sequence). The CDR3 is CSARGDRAFREQYF. DNA for the CDR3: TGCAGTGCCCGGGGGGACAGGGCCTTTCGGGAGCAGTACTTC.

The V and J genes are TRBV29-1 and TRBJ1-2; weak D call: TRBD1 (6 bases). The V and J ends lost 4 bases and 8 bases respectively, with 23 bases between them. CDR3 length: 15 residues. The germline gives CDR1 SQVTM, CDR2 ANQGSEA. CDR3 DNA sequence: TGCAGCGTTGGAAGAATCGGACAGCTCTCTCTCGGCTACACCTTC. It yields the protein CSVGRIGQLSLGYTF.

This clonotype appeared many times. V gene TRBV7-9 combines with J gene TRBJ1-1; TRBD1 matches 8 bases. Per germline, CDR1 SEHNR and CDR2 FQNEAQ (reference sequence). The CDR3 has 18 residues. V lost 5 bases and J lost 1; bases outside the gene matches: 15. CDR3 residues: CASSPRSVDRGSNTEAFF. The CDR3 DNA follows: TGTGCCAGCAGCCCACGGAGTGTTGACAGGGGCTCGAACACTGAAGCTTTCTTT.

The rearrangement links TRBV20-1 to TRBJ1-6, with 7 bases that match TRBD1. Germline-derived CDR1 and CDR2 are DFQATT and SNEGSKA (reference sequence). CDR3 length equals 17 residues. V was pared by 1 base and J by 7 bases, with 13 bases of the junction left unmatched. The CDR3 loop is CSARVFIGTVGNSPLHF. CDR3 nucleotides: TGCAGTGCTAGAGTTTTCATAGGGACAGTCGGGAATTCACCCCTCCACTTT.

The chain has TRBV4-3 and TRBJ1-2; TRBD1 matches at 8 bases. Germline CDR1 LGHNA, CDR2 YSLEER. The trim removed 4 bases at V and 3 bases at J, leaving 7 bases unmatched. The CDR3 is 15 residues long. For the CDR3, the DNA is TGCGCCAGCAGCCTAGACGGACAGGGTGACTATGGCTACACCTTC. Translating it yields CASSLDGQGDYGYTF.

The chain couples TRBV4-1 to TRBJ1-1, with a possible D match to TRBD1 (6 bases). CDR1 MGHRA and CDR2 YSYEKL come from the germline V gene. V lost 7 bases, J lost 3 bases, and 18 bases lay in between. The CDR3 is 15 amino acids. The CDR3 sequence: CASTLLPQGYTEAFF. The CDR3 coding sequence is TGCGCCAGCACCCTTCTCCCACAGGGCTACACTGAAGCTTTCTTT.

This clonotype was observed many times. J is TRBJ1-4 and V is TRBV12-3 or TRBV12-4; D is ambiguous. V gave up 7 bases and J gave up 7 bases, with 28 bases separating them. The CDR3 sequence is 18 residues long. The DNA for the CDR3 is TGTGCCAGCACCTCCCATAGAGGGATGGGAGCAAACTCTGAAAAACTGTTTTTT. Its translation is CASTSHRGMGANSEKLFF.